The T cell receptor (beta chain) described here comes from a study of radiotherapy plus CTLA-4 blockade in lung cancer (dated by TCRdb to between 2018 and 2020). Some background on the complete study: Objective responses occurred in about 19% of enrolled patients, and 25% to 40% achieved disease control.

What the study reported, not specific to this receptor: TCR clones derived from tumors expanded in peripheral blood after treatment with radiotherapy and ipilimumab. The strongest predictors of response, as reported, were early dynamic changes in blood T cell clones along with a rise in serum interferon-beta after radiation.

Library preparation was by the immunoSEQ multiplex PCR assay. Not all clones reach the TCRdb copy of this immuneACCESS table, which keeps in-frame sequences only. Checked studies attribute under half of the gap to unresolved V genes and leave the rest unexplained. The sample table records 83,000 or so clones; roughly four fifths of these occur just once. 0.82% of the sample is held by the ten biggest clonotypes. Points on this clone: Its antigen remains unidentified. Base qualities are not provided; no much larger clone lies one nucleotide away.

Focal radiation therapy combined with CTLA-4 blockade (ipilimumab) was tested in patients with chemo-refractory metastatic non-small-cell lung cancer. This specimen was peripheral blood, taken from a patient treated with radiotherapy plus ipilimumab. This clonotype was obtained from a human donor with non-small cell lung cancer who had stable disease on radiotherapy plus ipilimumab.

The CDR3 in this case is CASSDRGTLTYEQYF. The DNA sequence is as follows: TGTGCCAGCAGTGACCGGGGGACATTAACCTACGAGCAGTACTTC. The chain is encoded by TRBV2 joined to TRBJ2-7; the D gene assignment is perhaps TRBD1 or TRBD2, with each matching 6 bases. The junction shows trimming of 3 bases on V and 2 bases on J, plus 14 bases between the germline ends. CDR1 and CDR2 are drawn from the germline V gene: SNHLY, FYNNEI. From the cysteine through the phenylalanine, the CDR3 covers 15 amino acids. Just the 45-base CDR3 DNA is kept, in frame starting at base 1.